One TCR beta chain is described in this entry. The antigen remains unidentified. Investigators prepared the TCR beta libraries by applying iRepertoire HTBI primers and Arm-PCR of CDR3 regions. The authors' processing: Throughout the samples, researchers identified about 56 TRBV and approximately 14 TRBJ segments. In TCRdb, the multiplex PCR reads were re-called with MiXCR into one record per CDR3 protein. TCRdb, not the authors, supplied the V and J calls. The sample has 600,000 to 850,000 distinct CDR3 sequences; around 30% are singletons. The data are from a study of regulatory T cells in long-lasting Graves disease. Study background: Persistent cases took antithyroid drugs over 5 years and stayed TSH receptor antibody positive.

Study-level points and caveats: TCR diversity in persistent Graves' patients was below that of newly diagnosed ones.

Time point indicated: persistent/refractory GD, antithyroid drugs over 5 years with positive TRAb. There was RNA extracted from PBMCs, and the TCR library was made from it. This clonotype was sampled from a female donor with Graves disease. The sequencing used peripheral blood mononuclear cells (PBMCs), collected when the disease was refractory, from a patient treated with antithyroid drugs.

The CDR3 protein is CASKRQSSYNEQFF. In nucleotides, the CDR3 is TGTGCCAGCAAGAGACAGAGCTCCTACAATGAGCAGTTCTTC. The chain employs TRBV2 and TRBJ2-1, with D maybe TRBD1 (5 bases). Per the germline V gene, CDR1 is SNHLY and CDR2 is FYNNEI. The V and J ends lost 7 bases and 0 bases respectively, with 10 bases between them. This CDR3 contains 14 residues.